This entry lists 31 T cell receptor beta chains sequenced from one sample in a study of CD8 T cells in Susac syndrome. Reverse transcription of roughly 0.5 to 1 ug RNA used random hexamers. A single record per CDR3 protein comes from TCRdb applying MiXCR to the immunoSEQ multiplex PCR reads. The repertoire holds about 47,000 distinct CDR3 sequences, with almost 95% as singletons. Sequenced sample: CD8+ T cells from PBMCs. Receptors originate from a human donor in good health.

V and J are TRBV6-1 and TRBJ1-3; TRBD1 is a possible D gene (5 bases). This CDR3 is built from 11 residues. The ends were cut back, 8 bases at V and 8 bases at J, with 10 bases in the middle. CDR1 and CDR2 (germline): MNHNS, SASEGT. The CDR3 DNA reads TGTGCCAGCCGGCAGGGAGACACCATATATTTT. Translating gives CASRQGDTIYF.

The gene calls are TRBV27 and TRBJ2-1, with no clear D. Germline V CDR1 and CDR2: MNHEY, SMNVEV (reference sequence). The CDR3 runs to 20 residues. The germline V and J ends were trimmed by 0 bases and 7 bases, with 28 bases remaining between them. The CDR3 DNA follows: TGTGCCAGCAGTTTATCGACCCCCATGGCTAACACCGAGGAAACTAATGAGCAGTTCTTC. Its protein product is CASSLSTPMANTEETNEQFF.

The chain employs TRBV11-2 and TRBJ2-7; the match to TRBD2 covers 9 bases. Germline V gene data show CDR1 as SGHAT and CDR2 as FQNNGV. V was clipped by 6 bases and J by 1 base; unmatched bases: 10. CDR3 size: 16 residues. CDR3 protein: CASRKPGAGGSYEQYF. In DNA form, the CDR3 reads TGTGCCAGCAGAAAACCCGGGGCGGGAGGGTCCTACGAGCAGTACTTC.

This chain links TRBV9 with TRBJ2-5; 10 positions agree with TRBD2. The V gene end was trimmed by 4 bases and the J gene end by 4 bases; junction bases not matched to a gene: 19. Germline V gene lookup returns CDR1 SGDLS and CDR2 YYNGEE. The CDR3 consists of 19 residues. In DNA, the CDR3 is TGTGCCAGCAGCCCACAACAGGGGCCGGGAACTAGCGGGATAGAGACCCAGTACTTC. It specifies CASSPQQGPGTSGIETQYF.

The chain joins TRBV4-1 to TRBJ2-1; TRBD2 matches 13 bases. Germline V lookup: CDR1 MGHRA, CDR2 YSYEKL. This CDR3 contains 16 residues. After removal of 3 bases from V and 3 bases from J, the junction contained 2 bases not matched to a gene. CDR3: CASSQGTSGDYNEQFF. In DNA form, the CDR3 reads TGCGCCAGCAGCCAGGGGACTAGCGGGGACTACAATGAGCAGTTCTTC.

This CDR3 reads CASSLEGPYEQYF. CDR3 nucleotides: TGTGCCAGCAGCTTAGAGGGGCCATACGAGCAGTACTTC. The chain carries TRBV7-9 and TRBJ2-7, with D perhaps matching TRBD1 (5 bases). V lost 1 base, J lost 4 bases, and 8 bases lay in between. This CDR3 spans 13 amino acids. CDR1 and CDR2 (germline): SEHNR, FQNEAQ (reference sequence). The full variable domain, with the rest looked up from reference TRBV7-9 and TRBJ2-7, is DTGVSQNPRHKITKRGQNVTFRCDPISEHNRLYWYRQTLGQGPEFLTYFQNEAQLEKSRLLSDRFSAERPKGSFSTLEIQRTEQGDSAMYLCASSLEGPYEQYFGPGTRLTVT.

The chain uses TRBV6-1 and TRBJ2-3; possibly TRBD1 for D (5 bases). CDR1 and CDR2 from the germline V gene are MNHNS and SASEGT. V was clipped by 2 bases and J by 2 bases, with 11 bases between them. CDR3 length equals 15 residues. For the CDR3, the DNA is TGTGCCAGCAGTGAAAGTCAGGGATTCACAGATACGCAGTATTTT. It specifies CASSESQGFTDTQYF.

V and J are TRBV7-2 and TRBJ2-5; 9 nucleotides agree with TRBD2. V lost 4 bases and J lost 4; bases outside the gene matches: 16. Germline V gene lookup returns CDR1 SGHTA and CDR2 FQGNSA. The CDR3 extends over 18 amino acids. CDR3 residues: CASSYREVAGGPIETQYF. Written as DNA, the CDR3 is TGTGCCAGCAGCTACCGGGAGGTGGCGGGAGGGCCAATAGAGACCCAGTACTTC.

V usage is TRBV4-2 and J usage is TRBJ2-1, with 8 bases that match TRBD2. Germline values: CDR1 LGHNA, CDR2 YNFKEQ. The length of the CDR3 is 16 residues. V lost 1 base and J lost 5; bases outside the gene matches: 7. DNA for the CDR3: TGTGCCAGCAGCCAAGCCTTGATAGCGGGAAACAATGAGCAGTTCTTC. It yields the protein CASSQALIAGNNEQFF.

In this sample, this clonotype turned up once. CDR3 nucleotides: TGTGCCAGCAGTCCGTCGGCACAGAGCTCCTACAATGAGCAGTTCTTC. Translating it yields CASSPSAQSSYNEQFF. The chain combines TRBV12-3 or TRBV12-4 with TRBJ2-1; unclear D gene. The V and J ends lost 5 bases and 0 bases respectively, with 14 bases between them. The length of the CDR3 is 16 residues.

The V gene is TRBV30, the J gene TRBJ2-7; 9 bases line up with TRBD1. Germline V lookup: CDR1 GTSNPN, CDR2 SVGIG (reference sequence). This CDR3 comprises 14 residues. V lost 1 base and J lost 6; bases outside the gene matches: 7. CDR3 sequence reads: CAWSGPTGGREQYF. CDR3 DNA sequence: TGTGCCTGGAGTGGGCCGACAGGGGGGCGCGAGCAGTACTTC.

V and J are TRBV6-5 and TRBJ2-5; 9 nucleotides agree with TRBD2. V dropped 0 bases and J dropped 4; count of bases not matched to a gene: 6. Germline lookup yields CDR1 MNHEY and CDR2 SVGAGI. CDR3 length: 16 amino acids. The CDR3 loop is CASSYSEREAVETQYF. The CDR3 nucleotides are TGTGCCAGCAGTTACTCCGAGCGGGAGGCGGTAGAGACCCAGTACTTC.

The gene calls are TRBV4-1 and TRBJ2-2; the D gene could be TRBD1 or TRBD2 (5 bases each). The V gene's germline CDR1 is MGHRA and CDR2 YSYEKL. The CDR3 has 16 residues. V was trimmed by 3 bases and J by 1 base, leaving 12 bases between them. CDR3 residues: CASSQTGTVNTGELFF. The CDR3 nucleotides are TGCGCCAGCAGCCAGACCGGGACCGTGAACACCGGGGAGCTGTTTTTT.

The rearrangement uses TRBV25-1 and TRBJ2-7; TRBD2 might be the D (6 bases). V gave up 0 bases and J gave up 0 bases, with 18 bases separating them. The CDR3 sequence is 18 residues long. Germline V gene lookup returns CDR1 MGHDK and CDR2 SYGVNS. The CDR3 DNA sequence: TGTGCCAGCAGTGAATATGACCATACTAGCTTCAGCTCCTACGAGCAGTACTTC. Its protein is CASSEYDHTSFSSYEQYF.

The gene calls are TRBV7-9 and TRBJ2-7, with unresolved D. The CDR3 runs to 14 residues. Germline V CDR1 and CDR2: SEHNR, FQNEAQ (reference sequence). Trimming took 7 bases from V and 0 from J, leaving 13 bases between them. The CDR3 coding sequence is TGTGCCAGCACCCCAGACACCTACTCCTACGAGCAGTACTTC. Translating it yields CASTPDTYSYEQYF. The full variable domain, rest sourced from reference TRBV7-9 and TRBJ2-7, is DTGVSQNPRHKITKRGQNVTFRCDPISEHNRLYWYRQTLGQGPEFLTYFQNEAQLEKSRLLSDRFSAERPKGSFSTLEIQRTEQGDSAMYLCASTPDTYSYEQYFGPGTRLTVT.

Here the CDR3 DNA reads TGCGCCAGCAGCCAAGATGAAGACAGGGCAGGCAATCAGCCCCAGCATTTT. Translating gives CASSQDEDRAGNQPQHF. The rearrangement joins TRBV4-1 to TRBJ1-5; 7 positions match TRBD1. Germline V lookup: CDR1 MGHRA, CDR2 YSYEKL. The CDR3 length is 17 residues. V shed 0 bases and J 2 bases; nucleotides not matched to a gene: 7.

The chain links TRBV12-3 or TRBV12-4 to TRBJ2-7, with D tentatively TRBD2 (5 bases). The CDR3 contains 12 residues. V was shortened by 3 bases and J by 5 bases, with 8 bases between the two germline ends. CDR3 sequence: CASSFWGDEQYF. The CDR3 nucleotides are TGTGCCAGCAGTTTTTGGGGAGACGAGCAGTACTTC.

This chain uses TRBV19 with TRBJ2-2; D might be TRBD2 (6 bases). Germline V gene sequence: CDR1 LNHDA, CDR2 SQIVND (reference sequence). This CDR3 comprises 14 residues. Trimming cost V 5 bases and J 7 bases, with 14 bases left between them. The CDR3 loop reads CASSWGVKGGELFF. CDR3 DNA: TGTGCCAGTAGTTGGGGGGTAAAGGGCGGGGAGCTGTTTTTT.

The V gene is TRBV7-9, the J gene TRBJ2-5; possible D gene TRBD2, 6 bases. Trimming took off 5 bases at V and 9 bases at J, with 25 bases between the two ends. The CDR3 runs to 16 residues. The germline CDR1 and CDR2 sequences are SEHNR and FQNEAQ (reference sequence). CDR3 DNA: TGTGCCAGCAGCCGACCGGGGACGGGAGCAGGGAAGCCCCAGTACTTC. It encodes CASSRPGTGAGKPQYF.

The genes are TRBV23-1 and TRBJ2-1; 11 bases fit TRBD1. TRBV23-1 is annotated as an ORF whose role is uncertain. This CDR3 region has 15 residues. V shed 7 bases, J shed 5 bases, and the junction held 7 bases outside the gene matches. The CDR3 DNA reads TGCGCCAGCATTTCGGGACAGGGGGTCCACAATGAGCAGTTCTTC. It is translated as CASISGQGVHNEQFF.

The chain couples TRBV7-8 to TRBJ2-5; the match to TRBD2 covers 9 bases. The V gene end was trimmed by 3 bases and the J gene end by 4 bases; junction bases not matched to a gene: 18. This CDR3 is 19 amino acids long. From germline, CDR1 is SGHVS and CDR2 FQNEAQ. CDR3 sequence (DNA): TGTGCCAGCAGCTTGTACGCCCGTAGCGGGAGCCCCGAGCGAGAGACCCAGTACTTC. This encodes CASSLYARSGSPERETQYF.

The CDR3 sequence is CASSPLAGVYNEQFF. The DNA for the CDR3 is TGTGCCAGCAGCCCACTAGCGGGCGTTTACAATGAGCAGTTCTTC. The chain is built from TRBV6-5 and TRBJ2-1, with 9 nucleotides matching TRBD2. The CDR3 sequence is 15 residues long. In germline, CDR1 is MNHEY, CDR2 SVGAGI. V was pared by 6 bases and J by 4 bases, with 7 bases of the junction left unmatched.

The V call is TRBV30, the J call TRBJ1-2, with D hard to call. Trimming left V 0 bases short and J 1 base short, with 15 bases between. Germline V lookup: CDR1 GTSNPN, CDR2 SVGIG (reference sequence). This CDR3 contains 16 residues. The CDR3 sequence is CAWSVGIGSVNYGYTF. DNA of the CDR3: TGTGCCTGGAGTGTGGGTATAGGCAGCGTTAACTATGGCTACACCTTC.

This sequence joins TRBV5-6 and TRBJ1-1, with D possibly matching TRBD1 (5 bases). V shed 0 bases and J shed 7 bases, with 16 bases lying between them. Germline assignment: CDR1 SGHDT and CDR2 YYEEEE. The CDR3 contains 15 residues. This chain's CDR3 is CASSLDYRLQSEAFF. The CDR3 coding sequence is TGTGCCAGCAGCTTGGACTACAGGCTCCAGAGTGAAGCTTTCTTT.

The gene calls are TRBV2 and TRBJ1-1; 10 positions agree with TRBD1. V shed 1 base, J shed 9 bases, and the junction held 8 bases outside the gene matches. This CDR3 is 15 amino acids long. CDR1 and CDR2 from the germline V gene are SNHLY and FYNNEI. DNA for the CDR3: TGTGCCAGCAGTGAAGGGGAAGGACAGGGGGAGAAAGCTTTCTTT. This sequence encodes CASSEGEGQGEKAFF. The complete variable domain, with remaining parts taken from reference TRBV2 and TRBJ1-1, reads EPEVTQTPSHQVTQMGQEVILRCVPISNHLYFYWYRQILGQKVEFLVSFYNNEISEKSEIFDDQFSVERPDGSNFTLKIRSTKLEDSAMYFCASSEGEGQGEKAFFGQGTRLTVV.

The rearrangement uses TRBV29-1 and TRBJ2-1; TRBD2 matches 12 bases. This CDR3 contains 14 residues. Germline lookup yields CDR1 SQVTM and CDR2 ANQGSEA. J was trimmed by 8 bases and V by 5 bases; bases with no gene match: 7. The CDR3 spells CSVPTSGSTDEQFF. The CDR3 region has the DNA TGCAGCGTTCCGACTAGCGGGAGTACCGATGAGCAGTTCTTC.

V gene TRBV19 combines with J gene TRBJ1-1; 7 nucleotides agree with TRBD1. V gave up 2 bases and J gave up 7 bases; unmatched junction bases: 10. The CDR3 loop spans 15 amino acids. CDR1 LNHDA and CDR2 SQIVND come from the germline V gene (reference sequence). The CDR3 bases are TGTGCCAGTAGTATAAAGACACAGGGGCGTGATGAAGCTTTCTTT. The encoded protein is CASSIKTQGRDEAFF.

V gene TRBV6-5 combines with J gene TRBJ1-2; D unresolved. V lost 6 bases to trimming and J lost 8 bases, with 22 bases between them. CDR1 and CDR2 (germline): MNHEY, SVGAGI. The CDR3 contains 15 residues. This chain's CDR3 is CASRRPDRGRDGYTF. The CDR3 bases are TGTGCCAGCAGACGTCCCGATCGGGGTAGAGACGGCTACACCTTC.

The V and J genes are TRBV2 and TRBJ2-1; 7 nucleotides line up with TRBD1. The V gene end was trimmed by 9 bases and the J gene end by 0 bases; junction bases not matched to a gene: 5. Germline V gives CDR1 SNHLY, CDR2 FYNNEI. This CDR3 spans 14 amino acids. CDR3 region: CARRDSSSYNEQFF. In nucleotides, the CDR3 is TGTGCCAGAAGGGACAGCAGCTCCTACAATGAGCAGTTCTTC.

This clonotype was detected once. The chain joins TRBV12-5 to TRBJ2-4; 8 nucleotides line up with TRBD1. V was clipped by 1 base and J by 0 bases; unmatched bases: 2. The CDR3 length is 16 residues. From germline, CDR1 is LGHNT and CDR2 FRNRAP. As DNA, the CDR3 is TGTGCTAGTGGTTTGGCGGACAGGGTAGCCAAAAACATTCAGTACTTC. The encoded protein is CASGLADRVAKNIQYF.

This chain connects TRBV20-1 to TRBJ2-7, with TRBD2 matching over 12 bases. Germline trimming cut 5 bases from V and 3 bases from J; bases unmatched to any gene: 5. This CDR3 spans 14 amino acids. Germline CDR1 is DFQATT and CDR2 is SNEGSKA (reference sequence). The DNA for the CDR3 is TGCAGTGCTGTTCGACTAGCGGGAGACTACGAGCAGTACTTC. Its protein product is CSAVRLAGDYEQYF.